This is a list of T cell receptor beta chains from one sample in a study of blood T cell repertoires in COVID-19. Data came from immunoSEQ multiplex PCR; TCRdb stores just in-frame clones and leaves some out. This sample carries more than 75,000 clones, around 88% of them seen once, and the ten largest clones take about 4.8%. Sequencing was carried out using peripheral blood. Receptors originate from a woman older than 75 with acute or convalescent COVID-19. Both conserved end residues are trimmed from each CDR3. The D gene is left open where the match is weak.

j_call v_call d_call cdr3_aa
TRBJ1-2 TRBV6-4 . ATQGSYGYT
TRBJ1-2 TRBV4-2 TRBD1 ASSQESDRGIGYT
TRBJ2-7 TRBV21-1 . ASSSKRDRYYEQY
TRBJ1-3 TRBV7-7 . ASSSGEWGNTIY
TRBJ2-5 TRBV7-2 TRBD2 ASSRIAGGLPETQY
TRBJ1-1 TRBV27 . ASSAEPRDTEAF
TRBJ1-5 TRBV7-8 . ASSPSAGNSNQPQH
TRBJ1-1 TRBV29-1 TRBD1 SAWQGVGAEAF
TRBJ1-5 TRBV27 . ASSLRPLLLPQH
TRBJ1-2 TRBV13 TRBD1 ASRWGQASDGYT
TRBJ1-5 TRBV18 . ASSPNQGNQPQH
TRBJ1-2 TRBV7-2 . ASSLGLLYGYT
TRBJ2-5 TRBV7-3 . ASSPRGAGETQY
TRBJ1-1 TRBV5-1 TRBD1 ASSLQTGMNTEAF
TRBJ2-7 TRBV28 TRBD1 AARLGQGSREQY
TRBJ1-3 TRBV19 TRBD1 ASLPGGRRGNTIY